These 2 T cell receptor beta chains were all obtained from the same sample, sequenced in a study of cytomegalovirus exposure and HLA in healthy donors. TCRdb's table, derived via immunoSEQ multiplex PCR, lists solely in-frame clones and lacks some. Of roughly 120,000 clones in the sample, about nine tenths are singletons; the top ten hold about 4.1%. The sample taken for sequencing was PBMCs. These receptors originate from a man between 18 and 29 years old in good health and CMV-seropositive.

The chain combines TRBV5-1 with TRBJ1-4; possible D gene TRBD1, 5 bases. V was pared by 1 base and J by 1 base, with 23 bases between. Germline V gene lookup returns CDR1 SGHRS and CDR2 YFSETQ. The CDR3 is 20 amino acids. The CDR3 sequence is CASSLTIPGGLGQTNEKLFF. Here the CDR3 DNA reads TGCGCCAGCAGCTTGACCATCCCCGGGGGACTTGGGCAAACTAATGAAAAACTGTTTTTT.

V and J are TRBV9 and TRBJ2-7; 9 bases match TRBD1. Germline V gene sequence: CDR1 SGDLS, CDR2 YYNGEE. V lost 3 bases to trimming and J lost 5 bases; unmatched junction nucleotides: 6. The CDR3 spans 14 residues. The CDR3 DNA reads TGTGCCAGCAGCGGCTCCGGGACAGGGAACGAGCAGTACTTC. Protein product: CASSGSGTGNEQYF.